This record looks at one TCR beta chain sequence and its context. Relative to the germline gene, one junction end is altered; a read error may explain this. This sample is drawn from a study of T cell changes during pregnancy in multiple sclerosis. Germline V gene sequence: CDR1 LNHNV, CDR2 YYDKDF (reference sequence). This CDR3 has 15 amino acids. Assay: immunoSEQ multiplex PCR; the TCRdb copy retains only in-frame clones and omits some. The sample has about 100,000 clones; around nine tenths are singletons. This sample comprised peripheral blood, obtained in the second trimester of pregnancy. This clonotype originated in a female donor with multiple sclerosis, enrolled in a pregnancy study. V usage is TRBV15 and J usage is TRBJ2-3; TRBD2 matches at 7 bases. Written as DNA, the CDR3 is TGTGCCACGAGCAAAGGAGCGGGATCCACAGATACGCAGTATTTT. This sequence encodes CATSKGAGSTDTQYF.